Presented here are 17 T cell receptor beta chains from one specimen sequenced in a study of shared clonotypes between healthy human individuals. The table came from immunoSEQ multiplex PCR; TCRdb's copy has only in-frame clones and leaves some out. The top ten hold over 1.3% of the sample, which has about 980,000 clones, 76% seen once. What was sequenced was memory CD4+ T cells sorted from blood. Subset of the sample: CD45RA-negative fraction. Source of these receptors: a man aged 18 to 30 in good health.

As to this clone: At one boundary the junction diverges from the germline segment, which might be a read error. This rearrangement joins TRBV7-6 to TRBJ1-1; the D gene is possibly TRBD1 (6 bases). CDR3 length: 14 amino acids. Germline loops: CDR1 SGHVS, CDR2 FNYEAQ. The CDR3 is CASSLAQGHTEAFF. DNA of the CDR3: TGTGCCAGCAGCCTAGCCCAGGGGCACACTGAAGCTTTCTTT. The full variable domain, completed using reference TRBV7-6 and TRBJ1-1, is GAGVSQSPRYKVTKRGQDVALRCDPISGHVSLYWYRQALGQGPEFLTYFNYEAQQDKSGLPNDRFSAERPEGSISTLTIQRTEQRDSAMYRCASSLAQGHTEAFFGQGTRLTVV.

The V and J genes are TRBV5-4 and TRBJ2-5, with a possible D match to TRBD1 (6 bases). Germline V gene data show CDR1 as SGHNT and CDR2 as YYREEE (reference sequence). V was shortened by 4 bases and J by 4 bases, with 11 bases between the two germline ends. CDR3 length: 13 residues. CDR3 loop: CASSTGTSETQYF. The CDR3 nucleotides read TGTGCCAGCAGCACCGGGACATCAGAGACCCAGTACTTC. Looking up the rest from reference TRBV5-4 and TRBJ2-5 gives the full variable domain: ETGVTQSPTHLIKTRGQQVTLRCSSQSGHNTVSWYQQALGQGPQFIFQYYREEENGRGNFPPRFSGLQFPNYSSELNVNALELDDSALYLCASSTGTSETQYFGPGTRLLVL.

J is TRBJ2-7 and V is TRBV14; D unresolved. V was trimmed by 0 bases and J by 0 bases, leaving 6 bases between them. CDR3 length: 14 amino acids. The germline gives CDR1 SGHDN, CDR2 FVKESK. The DNA of the CDR3 is TGTGCCAGCAGCCAAGAGGGCGGCTCCTACGAGCAGTACTTC. Translation gives CASSQEGGSYEQYF.

The chain uses TRBV2 and TRBJ2-5, with 12 bases matching TRBD2. The ends lost 6 bases at V and 4 bases at J; junction bases unmatched: 0. There are 13 residues in the CDR3. Germline CDR1 reads SNHLY; CDR2 reads FYNNEI. The CDR3 sequence is CASRTSGGETQYF. CDR3 in DNA: TGTGCCAGCAGGACTAGCGGGGGAGAGACCCAGTACTTC. Looking up the rest from reference TRBV2 and TRBJ2-5 gives the full variable domain: EPEVTQTPSHQVTQMGQEVILRCVPISNHLYFYWYRQILGQKVEFLVSFYNNEISEKSEIFDDQFSVERPDGSNFTLKIRSTKLEDSAMYFCASRTSGGETQYFGPGTRLLVL.

J is TRBJ2-7 and V is TRBV6-1; TRBD1 matches 7 bases. CDR3 length: 13 residues. Germline values: CDR1 MNHNS, CDR2 SASEGT. The V and J ends lost 6 bases and 2 bases, in that order; junction bases with no gene match: 4. CDR3 in DNA: TGTGCCAGCAGCGAGGGACAGCCCTACGAGCAGTACTTC. Translated, it gives CASSEGQPYEQYF.

The sample holds a few counts of this clone. The chain combines TRBV7-9 with TRBJ1-1; D is unresolved. Trimming took off 3 bases at V and 11 bases at J, with 13 bases between the two ends. The CDR3 has 12 residues. The germline V gene has CDR1 SEHNR and CDR2 FQNEAQ (reference sequence). CDR3 protein: CASSFDPAAAFF. The CDR3 DNA is TGTGCCAGCAGCTTCGACCCCGCGGCGGCTTTCTTT.

The CDR3 sequence: CASSLELVNEQFF. The CDR3 DNA reads TGTGCCAGCAGCTTAGAGCTAGTCAATGAGCAGTTCTTC. The rearrangement uses TRBV7-2 and TRBJ2-1; D uncertain. V was trimmed by 1 base and J by 6 bases, leaving 7 bases between them. The CDR3 totals 13 residues. Germline CDR1 SGHTA, CDR2 FQGNSA.

With respect to this clone: Other DNA sequences in the same sample also yield this CDR3. The chain couples TRBV30 to TRBJ1-3; D remains unclear. CDR3 length: 11 amino acids. CDR1 is GTSNPN, CDR2 SVGIG, per germline (reference sequence). The V gene lost 4 bases and the J gene lost 2 bases, with 3 bases spanning the gap. This CDR3 reads CAWNPGNTIYF. The CDR3, as DNA: TGTGCCTGGAACCCTGGAAACACCATATATTTT.

V usage is TRBV4-3 and J usage is TRBJ2-4; D is unresolved. CDR3 size: 15 residues. Germline lookup yields CDR1 LGHNA and CDR2 YSLEER. Trimming left V 3 bases short and J 3 bases short, with 12 bases between. This CDR3 reads CASSQLWDGKNIQYF. CDR3 nucleotides: TGCGCCAGCAGCCAGCTTTGGGATGGCAAAAACATTCAGTACTTC.

This sequence joins TRBV7-9 and TRBJ1-6, with 7 nucleotides matching TRBD1. The CDR3 has 15 residues. CDR1 and CDR2 from the germline V gene are SEHNR and FQNEAQ (reference sequence). Germline trimming cut 8 bases from V and 0 bases from J; bases unmatched to any gene: 4. The CDR3 loop is CASAQGVSYNSPLHF. DNA of the CDR3: TGTGCCAGCGCCCAGGGGGTCTCCTATAATTCACCCCTCCACTTT. Combining the CDR3 with reference TRBV7-9 and TRBJ1-6 gives the whole variable domain DTGVSQNPRHKITKRGQNVTFRCDPISEHNRLYWYRQTLGQGPEFLTYFQNEAQLEKSRLLSDRFSAERPKGSFSTLEIQRTEQGDSAMYLCASAQGVSYNSPLHFGNGTRLTVT.

The J gene is TRBJ2-5, the V gene TRBV5-1; D is perhaps TRBD2 (6 bases). This CDR3 is 15 amino acids long. Germline V gene sequence: CDR1 SGHRS, CDR2 YFSETQ. Trimming left V 4 bases short and J 1 base short, with 14 bases between. CDR3 sequence (DNA): TGCGCCAGCAGCCCACAAACCGGGAGCCAAGAGACCCAGTACTTC. The encoded protein is CASSPQTGSQETQYF.

The chain links TRBV11-3 to TRBJ2-2; D may be TRBD2 (6 bases). The V and J ends lost 1 base and 8 bases respectively, with 8 bases between them. This CDR3 has 13 residues. Germline-derived CDR1 and CDR2 are SGHNT and YENEEA. The CDR3 sequence: CASSLVAGGELFF. The CDR3, as DNA: TGTGCCAGCAGCTTAGTGGCGGGAGGGGAGCTGTTTTTT.

The rearrangement links TRBV7-9 to TRBJ1-2, with no clear D. There are 13 residues in the CDR3. Looked up from germline, CDR1 is SEHNR and CDR2 is FQNEAQ (reference sequence). V was pared by 1 base and J by 3 bases, with 6 bases between. CDR3: CASSLDADYGYTF. CDR3 bases: TGTGCCAGCAGCTTAGATGCAGACTATGGCTACACCTTC.

This clone has only a few counts. The chain combines TRBV6-1 with TRBJ1-1; D ambiguous. The germline V gene has CDR1 MNHNS and CDR2 SASEGT. V shed 0 bases and J shed 13 bases, with 15 bases lying between them. The CDR3 sequence is 13 residues long. The CDR3 bases are TGTGCCAGCAGTGAAGCGCGGGGAGCTAAAGGTTTCTTT. Translating it yields CASSEARGAKGFF.

The chain carries TRBV7-6 and TRBJ1-2; 8 positions agree with TRBD1. The J segment lost 6 bases and the V segment lost 4 bases, leaving 10 bases of the junction unmatched. The CDR3 covers 15 residues. Germline assignment: CDR1 SGHVS and CDR2 FNYEAQ. The CDR3 region is CASSSLTGETNGYTF. CDR3 sequence (DNA): TGTGCCAGCAGCTCCCTGACAGGGGAGACGAATGGCTACACCTTC.

This clone was picked up a small number of times. The genes are TRBV7-2 and TRBJ2-7, with a possible D match to TRBD2 (6 bases). From germline, CDR1 is SGHTA and CDR2 FQGNSA. V lost 2 bases and J 2 bases, leaving 13 bases between the germline ends. There are 15 residues in the CDR3. The CDR3: CASSLSAGNAYEQYF. CDR3 in DNA: TGTGCCAGCAGCTTATCGGCGGGGAACGCCTACGAGCAGTACTTC.

The rearrangement links TRBV7-9 to TRBJ1-2; D is uncertain. Trimming left V 6 bases short and J 5 bases short, with 13 bases between. The CDR3 spans 13 residues. Germline assignment: CDR1 SEHNR and CDR2 FQNEAQ (reference sequence). The CDR3 coding sequence is TGTGCCAGCAGTCCGCGCGAGATGTATGGCTACACCTTC. This translates into CASSPREMYGYTF.